This T cell receptor (beta chain) was sequenced during a study of blood T cell repertoires in COVID-19. Background on the study: The samples span acute and convalescent COVID-19 from the United States, Italy and Spain. PBMCs, B-cell-depleted T cells, or T cells provided the cDNA or gDNA that made up the material.

Trimming removed 5 bases from V and 7 bases from J; junction bases left unmatched: 10. CDR1 is LNHDA, CDR2 SQIVND, per germline (reference sequence). The CDR3 covers 14 residues. Original handling: Nucleated cell number was recorded as an estimate derived from reference gene primer amplification. The assay was immunoSEQ multiplex PCR, and TCRdb's table has in-frame clones only and misses some. The DNA gave D and trimming, while V, J and clone size come from that table. The sample has some 310,000 clones, about 90% seen once. The origin of this receptor is a woman aged 40 to 55 with COVID-19, enrolled during active disease. The rearrangement links TRBV19 to TRBJ2-5, with 7 bases that match TRBD1. The sample was peripheral blood. The CDR3 nucleotides read TGTGCCAGTAGTTCGGGACCCACAGGGGTGACCCAGTACTTC. This codes for CASSSGPTGVTQYF.